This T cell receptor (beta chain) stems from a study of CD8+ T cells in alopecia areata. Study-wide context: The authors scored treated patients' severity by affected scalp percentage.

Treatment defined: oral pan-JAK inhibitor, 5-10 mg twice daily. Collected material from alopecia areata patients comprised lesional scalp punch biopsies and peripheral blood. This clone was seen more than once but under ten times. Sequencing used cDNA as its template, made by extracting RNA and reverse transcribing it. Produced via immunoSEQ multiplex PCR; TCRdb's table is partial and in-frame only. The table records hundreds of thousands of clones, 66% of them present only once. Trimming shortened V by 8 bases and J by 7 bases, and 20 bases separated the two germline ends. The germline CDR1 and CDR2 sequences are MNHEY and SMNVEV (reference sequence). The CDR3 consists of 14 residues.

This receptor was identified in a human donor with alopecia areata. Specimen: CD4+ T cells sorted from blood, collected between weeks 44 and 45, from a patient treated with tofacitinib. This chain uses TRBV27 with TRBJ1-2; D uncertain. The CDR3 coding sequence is TGTGCCAGCCGGCCTCGGGGAGGAGGGAGTGGCTACACCTTC. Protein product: CASRPRGGGSGYTF.